The clone carrying this T cell receptor beta chain was counted ten times or more. The antigen is unknown. This entry belongs to a study of Graves' ophthalmopathy and Graves' hyperthyroidism. The TCR beta CDR3 regions underwent amplification from RNA transcripts. The first-round RT-PCR employed HTBI primers together with the Qiagen OneStep RT-PCR kit. A multiplex PCR was then performed as the second round. One entry per CDR3 protein results from TCRdb running MiXCR on the multiplex PCR reads. The repertoire holds over 450,000 distinct CDR3 sequences, with approximately 14% as singletons. Diagnostic conclusions were grounded in clinical symptoms, serum thyroxine, TRAb, thyroid ultrasound and orbital computed tomography. Sampling around 9.8 ml of fresh peripheral blood provided the PBMCs. Notes on the study in general: Clonotypes were expanded in thyroid at above 0.001 frequency, and most also appeared in blood. Stable hyperthyroidism and ophthalmopathy were told apart by a 13-signature model, which achieved less than 90% sensitivity and around 80% specificity.

The CDR3 totals 13 residues. Trimming took 4 bases from V and 4 from J; bases not matched to a gene: 1. CDR1 is KGHDR and CDR2 is SFDVKD in the germline V gene. This receptor was obtained from a woman younger than 45 with Graves' ophthalmopathy. The genes are TRBV24-1 and TRBJ2-7; 9 bases are a match to TRBD2. The sequenced sample consisted of blood. The CDR3 sequence is CATSESGRYEQYF. CDR3 bases: TGTGCCACCAGTGAAAGCGGGAGGTACGAGCAGTACTTC.